These 9 T cell receptor beta chains came from one sample sequenced in a study of T cells in Graves' hyperthyroidism and ophthalmopathy. Regions amplified from RNA transcripts were the TCR beta CDR3 regions. First-round RT-PCR targeting the TCR CDR3 was performed with the HTBI primer set. TCRdb recomputed calls from the multiplex PCR reads with MiXCR, one row per CDR3 protein. The data show roughly 300,000 distinct CDR3 sequences, with around 23% seen just once and 50% held by the top ten. The source material was blood. The receptors originated from a woman in her fifties or sixties with Graves' hyperthyroidism.

This clonotype was seen more than once but under ten times. The rearrangement joins TRBV12-3 or TRBV12-4 to TRBJ2-1; D not resolved. The ends were cut back, 5 bases at V and 0 bases at J, with 14 bases in the middle. The CDR3 has 16 residues. CDR3 DNA: TGTGCCAGCAGTGCCAGGAGTAGCTACTCCTACAATGAGCAGTTCTTC. It yields the protein CASSARSSYSYNEQFF.

In its sample, this clonotype was seen many times. V gene TRBV12-3 or TRBV12-4 combines with J gene TRBJ2-7; no firm D call. The CDR3 has 14 amino acids. Trimming pared 2 bases from V and 2 bases from J, leaving 10 bases between. CDR3 protein: CASSLRAATYEQYF. The CDR3 DNA reads TGTGCCAGCAGTTTACGGGCCGCAACCTACGAGCAGTACTTC.

This clonotype was seen ten or more times. The chain joins TRBV29-1 to TRBJ2-7; D call uncertain. Germline V lookup: CDR1 SQVTM, CDR2 ANQGSEA. There are 12 residues in the CDR3. The V end was cut by 7 bases, the J end by 0 bases, with 10 bases between. The CDR3 is CSAAWGSYEQYF. CDR3 DNA sequence: TGCAGCGCCGCCTGGGGCTCCTACGAGCAGTACTTC.

The chain joins TRBV20-1 to TRBJ2-1; D possibly corresponds to TRBD1 (5 bases). The ends were cut back, 3 bases at V and 2 bases at J, with 14 bases in the middle. This CDR3 contains 15 residues. The germline gives CDR1 DFQATT, CDR2 SNEGSKA (reference sequence). CDR3 sequence: CSASSQGGPYNEQFF. The CDR3 nucleotides are TGCAGTGCTAGTTCCCAGGGTGGCCCCTACAATGAGCAGTTCTTC.

The table lists this clonotype with many counts. V gene TRBV5-1 combines with J gene TRBJ2-7; 8 nucleotides match TRBD2. With V trimmed by 0 bases and J by 3 bases, 5 bases remained unmatched. The V gene's germline CDR1 is SGHRS and CDR2 YFSETQ. The CDR3 runs to 15 residues. The CDR3 region has the DNA TGCGCCAGCAGCTTGGAGGGGACTAGGGTCTACGAGCAGTACTTC. This codes for CASSLEGTRVYEQYF.

This chain uses TRBV2 with TRBJ2-1, with 7 bases fitting TRBD1. Germline trimming cut 4 bases from V and 3 bases from J; bases unmatched to any gene: 9. The CDR3 spans 16 residues. CDR1 and CDR2 from the germline V gene are SNHLY and FYNNEI. The CDR3 region is CASSVEGQRDYNEQFF. Here the CDR3 DNA reads TGTGCCAGCAGTGTTGAGGGACAGAGAGACTACAATGAGCAGTTCTTC.

This clonotype was seen ten or more times. The chain combines TRBV6-1 with TRBJ2-1; 10 bases agree with TRBD1. Germline V gene lookup returns CDR1 MNHNS and CDR2 SASEGT. The V gene end was trimmed by 4 bases and the J gene end by 5 bases; junction bases not matched to a gene: 8. The CDR3 covers 16 residues. The CDR3 sequence is CASSGHRTGGNNEQFF. DNA of the CDR3: TGTGCCAGCAGTGGCCATAGGACAGGGGGGAACAATGAGCAGTTCTTC.

This clonotype was recorded at least ten times. The CDR3 loop is CASSATSGPTIYEQYF. In nucleotides, the CDR3 is TGTGCCAGCAGTGCGACTAGCGGGCCGACAATCTACGAGCAGTACTTC. The gene calls are TRBV28 and TRBJ2-7, with 10 bases fitting TRBD2. Germline V gives CDR1 MDHEN, CDR2 SYDVKM. CDR3 length equals 16 residues. With 5 bases clipped from V and 3 bases from J, the junction kept 10 bases outside the gene matches.

The table lists this clonotype with many counts. The chain uses TRBV5-1 and TRBJ1-4, with 9 bases aligning to TRBD1. The V gene end was trimmed by 4 bases and the J gene end by 8 bases; junction bases not matched to a gene: 6. This CDR3 comprises 14 residues. The V gene's germline CDR1 is SGHRS and CDR2 YFSETQ. The CDR3 DNA sequence: TGCGCCAGCAGCATACAGGGGGCGAAGGAAAAACTGTTTTTT. Translation gives CASSIQGAKEKLFF.